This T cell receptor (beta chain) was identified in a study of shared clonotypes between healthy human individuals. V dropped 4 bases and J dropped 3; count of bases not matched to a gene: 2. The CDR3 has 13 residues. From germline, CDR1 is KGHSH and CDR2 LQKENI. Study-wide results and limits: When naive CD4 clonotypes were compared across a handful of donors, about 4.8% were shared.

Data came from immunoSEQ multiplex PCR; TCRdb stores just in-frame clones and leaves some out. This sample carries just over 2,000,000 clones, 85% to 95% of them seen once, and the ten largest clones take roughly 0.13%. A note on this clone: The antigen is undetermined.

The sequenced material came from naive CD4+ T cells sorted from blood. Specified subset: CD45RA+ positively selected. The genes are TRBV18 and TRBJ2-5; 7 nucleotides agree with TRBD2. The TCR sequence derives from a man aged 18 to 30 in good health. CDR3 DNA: TGTGCCAGCTCACTGGGACTAAAAGAGACCCAGTACTTC. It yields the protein CASSLGLKETQYF.